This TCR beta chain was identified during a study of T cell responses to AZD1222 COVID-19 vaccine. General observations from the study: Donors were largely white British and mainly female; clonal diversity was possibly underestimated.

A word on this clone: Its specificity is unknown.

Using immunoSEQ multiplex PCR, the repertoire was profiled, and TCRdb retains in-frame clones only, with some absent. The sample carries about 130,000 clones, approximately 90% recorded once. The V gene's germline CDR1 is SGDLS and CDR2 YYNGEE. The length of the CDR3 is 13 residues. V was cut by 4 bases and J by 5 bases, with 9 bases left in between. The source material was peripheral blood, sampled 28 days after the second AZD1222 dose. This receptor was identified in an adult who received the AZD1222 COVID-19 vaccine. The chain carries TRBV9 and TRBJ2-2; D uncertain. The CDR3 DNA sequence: TGTGCCAGCAGCTCAGTCGGGACCGGGGAGCTGTTTTTT. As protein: CASSSVGTGELFF.